This is a list of T cell receptor beta chains from one sample in a study of blood T cell repertoires in COVID-19. The method was immunoSEQ multiplex PCR; TCRdb's version includes in-frame clones alone and lacks a portion of them. Of nearly 350,000 clones listed, about 88% were seen once; the top ten hold roughly 1%. The sample comprised PBMCs or T cells enriched from blood (not recorded which). The source is a woman aged 25 to 39 who had recovered from COVID-19. CDR3s leave out the opening cysteine and the closing phenylalanine or tryptophan. Fields, in order: CDR3 protein, V gene.

CDR3: SVPWTGSGYT
V: TRBV29-1

CDR3: ASSLGQSSNQPQH
V: TRBV7-2

CDR3: ASSYELTLSYNEQF
V: TRBV5-5

CDR3: ASSEAPYSGEAF
V: TRBV6-1

CDR3: ASSQRDRGYQPQH
V: TRBV19

CDR3: ASSLKGQVLSGANVLT
V: TRBV27

CDR3: ASSLRVGVSNQPQH
V: TRBV28

CDR3: ASSYGGGGTEAF
V: TRBV5-4

CDR3: ASSQAGGADTQY
V: TRBV7-6

CDR3: ASTVGAAYQPQH
V: TRBV6-5

CDR3: ASSQEGTSGGAETQY
V: TRBV4-1

CDR3: ASPPGTKNTGELF
V: TRBV30

CDR3: SARPGTEAF
V: TRBV20-1

CDR3: ASSQDLGEGGYNTGELF
V: TRBV4-3

CDR3: ASSHTGLDRTFGNQPQH
V: TRBV28

CDR3: ASSLERSGSRYNSPLH
V: TRBV11-2

CDR3: ASSVAQENYGYT
V: TRBV9

CDR3: ASSQEETGQSTQY
V: TRBV4-2

CDR3: ASSRNRGRDEKLF
V: TRBV3-1/TRBV3-2

CDR3: ASSLRDRATYEQY
V: TRBV11-2

CDR3: ASSLGTPKSSGNTIY
V: TRBV6-6

CDR3: AWSLTGTEKLF
V: TRBV30

CDR3: ASSPQRTAANYGYT
V: TRBV18

CDR3: ASSLTRTGGYYEQY
V: TRBV7-9

CDR3: ATSRGTEQF
V: TRBV15

CDR3: ASSYARDSYNEQF
V: TRBV6-2/TRBV6-3

CDR3: ASSEALTGGFHEQY
V: TRBV6-1

CDR3: ASSYREGGGELF
V: TRBV6-5

CDR3: ASSEAGGSYEQY
V: TRBV14

CDR3: AWRVGSSDTEAF
V: TRBV30

CDR3: ASSAGTDPLYGYT
V: TRBV2

CDR3: ASTLSGGRYEQY
V: TRBV6-6

CDR3: ASSESMATPLRDGYT
V: TRBV10-2

CDR3: AFQGATGGYT
V: TRBV30

CDR3: ASSFRTSVSYEQY
V: TRBV7-8

CDR3: ASSLAGRSRETQY
V: TRBV3-1/TRBV3-2

CDR3: ASRGLSPTDTQY
V: TRBV2

CDR3: ASSLETGSDTIY
V: TRBV5-1

CDR3: ASSLGGGPFYNEQF
V: TRBV27

CDR3: ASRAGFHTGELF
V: TRBV6-5

CDR3: ASSSHLGAGANYGYT
V: TRBV3-1/TRBV3-2

CDR3: ASSVDPHSDTQY
V: TRBV9

CDR3: ASSLQGRVLYGYT
V: TRBV7-2

CDR3: ASTIGGAGGYT
V: TRBV19

CDR3: ASSPTSGLAAGELF
V: TRBV9

CDR3: ASRKPGTGKETQY
V: TRBV28

CDR3: ASSPPGGVVTEAF
V: TRBV19

CDR3: ASSAQTGGLNIQY
V: TRBV2